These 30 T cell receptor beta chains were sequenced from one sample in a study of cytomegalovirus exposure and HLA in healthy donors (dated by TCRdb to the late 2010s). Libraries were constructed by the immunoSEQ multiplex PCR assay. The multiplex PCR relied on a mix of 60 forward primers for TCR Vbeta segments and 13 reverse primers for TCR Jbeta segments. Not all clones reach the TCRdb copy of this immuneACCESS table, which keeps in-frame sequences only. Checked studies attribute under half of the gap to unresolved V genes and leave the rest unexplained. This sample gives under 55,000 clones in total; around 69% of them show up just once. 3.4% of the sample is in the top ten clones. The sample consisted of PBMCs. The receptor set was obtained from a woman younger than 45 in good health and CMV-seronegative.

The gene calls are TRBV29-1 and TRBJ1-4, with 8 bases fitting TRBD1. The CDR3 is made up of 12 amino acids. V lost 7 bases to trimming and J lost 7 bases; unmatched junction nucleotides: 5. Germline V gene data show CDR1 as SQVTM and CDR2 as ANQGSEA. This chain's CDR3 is CSAQGAGEKLFF. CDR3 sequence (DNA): TGCAGCGCGCAGGGGGCTGGTGAAAAACTGTTTTTT. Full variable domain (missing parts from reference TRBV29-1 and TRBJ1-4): SAVISQKPSRDICQRGTSLTIQCQVDSQVTMMFWYRQQPGQSLTLIATANQGSEATYESGFVIDKFPISRPNLTFSTLTVSNMSPEDSSIYLCSAQGAGEKLFFGSGTQLSVL.

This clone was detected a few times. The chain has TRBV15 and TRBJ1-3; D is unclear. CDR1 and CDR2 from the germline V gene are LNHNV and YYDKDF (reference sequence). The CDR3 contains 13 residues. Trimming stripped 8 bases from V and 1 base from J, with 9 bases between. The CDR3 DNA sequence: TGTGCCACCTCATTAGAGTCTGGAAACACCATATATTTT. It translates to CATSLESGNTIYF. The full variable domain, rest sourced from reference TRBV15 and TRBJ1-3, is DAMVIQNPRYQVTQFGKPVTLSCSQTLNHNVMYWYQQKSSQAPKLLFHYYDKDFNNEADTPDNFQSRRPNTSFCFLDIRSPGLGDTAMYLCATSLESGNTIYFGEGSWLTVV.

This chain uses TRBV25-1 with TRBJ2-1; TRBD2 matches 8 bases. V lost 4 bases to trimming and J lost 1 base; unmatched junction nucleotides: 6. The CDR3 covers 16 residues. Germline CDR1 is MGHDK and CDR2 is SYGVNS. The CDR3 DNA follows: TGTGCCAGCAGTGGAGCCGGGACTAGATCCTACAATGAGCAGTTCTTC. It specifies CASSGAGTRSYNEQFF.

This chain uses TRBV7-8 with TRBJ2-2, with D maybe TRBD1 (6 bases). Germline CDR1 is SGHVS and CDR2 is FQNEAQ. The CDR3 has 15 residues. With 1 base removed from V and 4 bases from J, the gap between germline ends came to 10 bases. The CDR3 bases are TGTGCCAGCAGCTTAGGGGGCAGGGGCACCGGGGAGCTGTTTTTT. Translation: CASSLGGRGTGELFF. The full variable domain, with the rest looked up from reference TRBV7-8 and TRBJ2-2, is GAGVSQSPRYKVAKRGQDVALRCDPISGHVSLFWYQQALGQGPEFLTYFQNEAQLDKSGLPSDRFFAERPEGSVSTLKIQRTQQEDSAVYLCASSLGGRGTGELFFGEGSRLTVL.

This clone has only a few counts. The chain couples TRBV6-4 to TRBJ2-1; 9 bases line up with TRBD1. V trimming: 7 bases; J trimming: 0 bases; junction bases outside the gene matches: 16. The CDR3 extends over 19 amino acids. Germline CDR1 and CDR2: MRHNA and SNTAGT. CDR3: CASNARDRDRLGSYNEQFF. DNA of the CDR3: TGTGCCAGCAACGCCCGGGACAGGGACCGTTTGGGCTCCTACAATGAGCAGTTCTTC.

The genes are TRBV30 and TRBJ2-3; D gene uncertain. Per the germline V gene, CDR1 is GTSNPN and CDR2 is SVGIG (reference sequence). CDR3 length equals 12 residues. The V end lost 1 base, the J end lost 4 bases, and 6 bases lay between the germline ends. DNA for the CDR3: TGTGCCTGGAGTGAGCTTGCAGATACGCAGTATTTT. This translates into CAWSELADTQYF.

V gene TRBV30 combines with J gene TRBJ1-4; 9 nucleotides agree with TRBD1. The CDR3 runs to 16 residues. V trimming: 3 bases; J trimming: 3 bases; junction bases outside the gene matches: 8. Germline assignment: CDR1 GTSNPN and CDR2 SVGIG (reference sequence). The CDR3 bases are TGTGCCTGGAGCCGAGGACAGGGGTCACCTAATGAAAAACTGTTTTTT. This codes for CAWSRGQGSPNEKLFF.

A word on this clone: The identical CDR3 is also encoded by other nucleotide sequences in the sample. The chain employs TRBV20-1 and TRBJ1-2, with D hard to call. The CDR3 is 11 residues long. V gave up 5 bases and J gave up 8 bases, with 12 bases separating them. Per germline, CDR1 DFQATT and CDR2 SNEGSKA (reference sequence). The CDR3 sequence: CSAGDRRGYTF. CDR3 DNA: TGCAGTGCTGGTGATCGGAGGGGCTACACCTTC.

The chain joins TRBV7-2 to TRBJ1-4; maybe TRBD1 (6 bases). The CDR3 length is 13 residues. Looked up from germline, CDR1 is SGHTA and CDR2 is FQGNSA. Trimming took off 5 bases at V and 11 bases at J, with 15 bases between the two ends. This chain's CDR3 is CASSPTPGVKLFF. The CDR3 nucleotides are TGTGCCAGCAGCCCAACCCCAGGGGTTAAACTGTTTTTT.

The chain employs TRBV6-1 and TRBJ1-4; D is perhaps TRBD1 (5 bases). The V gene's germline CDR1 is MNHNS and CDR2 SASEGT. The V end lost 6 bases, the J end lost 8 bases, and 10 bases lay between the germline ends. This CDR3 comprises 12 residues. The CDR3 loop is CASSRVGEKLFF. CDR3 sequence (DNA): TGTGCCAGCAGCAGGGTTGGGGAAAAACTGTTTTTT.

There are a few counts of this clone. This chain's CDR3 is CASSDDASTDTQYF. Here the CDR3 DNA reads TGTGCCAGCAGTGACGATGCGAGCACAGATACGCAGTATTTT. The chain joins TRBV6-4 to TRBJ2-3; D is uncertain. Germline V CDR1 and CDR2: MRHNA, SNTAGT. CDR3 length: 14 amino acids. The V and J ends lost 2 bases and 0 bases respectively, with 6 bases between them.

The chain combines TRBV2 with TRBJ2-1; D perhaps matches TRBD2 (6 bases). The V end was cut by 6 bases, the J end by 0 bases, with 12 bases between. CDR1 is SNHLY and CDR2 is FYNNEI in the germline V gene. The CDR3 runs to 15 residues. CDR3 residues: CASRGGRSSYNEQFF. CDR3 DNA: TGTGCCAGCAGGGGAGGAAGAAGCTCCTACAATGAGCAGTTCTTC.

The chain's CDR3 is CASSSTGDSNQPQHF. In nucleotides, the CDR3 is TGCGCCAGCAGCTCGACAGGGGATAGCAATCAGCCCCAGCATTTT. The rearrangement links TRBV5-1 to TRBJ1-5, with 8 bases identical to TRBD1. The ends lost 3 bases at V and 0 bases at J; junction bases unmatched: 2. Germline V lookup: CDR1 SGHRS, CDR2 YFSETQ. The CDR3 contains 15 residues.

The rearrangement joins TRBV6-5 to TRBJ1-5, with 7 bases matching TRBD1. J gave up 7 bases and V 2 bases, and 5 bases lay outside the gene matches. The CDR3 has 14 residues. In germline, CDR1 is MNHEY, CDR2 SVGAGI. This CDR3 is CASSYDRVSQPQHF. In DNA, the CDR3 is TGTGCCAGCAGTTACGACAGGGTTAGCCAGCCCCAGCATTTT.

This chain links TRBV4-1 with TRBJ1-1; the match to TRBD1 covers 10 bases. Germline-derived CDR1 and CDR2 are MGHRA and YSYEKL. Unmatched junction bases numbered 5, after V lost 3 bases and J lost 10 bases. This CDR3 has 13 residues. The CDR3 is CASSQGTGEGAFF. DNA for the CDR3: TGCGCCAGCAGCCAGGGGACAGGGGAGGGAGCTTTCTTT.

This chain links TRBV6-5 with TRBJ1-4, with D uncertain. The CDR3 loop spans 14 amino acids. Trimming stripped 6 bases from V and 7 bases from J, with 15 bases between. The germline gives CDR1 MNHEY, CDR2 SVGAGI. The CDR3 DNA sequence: TGTGCCAGCAGAGGACTGGGGTATGGTGAAAAACTGTTTTTT. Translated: CASRGLGYGEKLFF.

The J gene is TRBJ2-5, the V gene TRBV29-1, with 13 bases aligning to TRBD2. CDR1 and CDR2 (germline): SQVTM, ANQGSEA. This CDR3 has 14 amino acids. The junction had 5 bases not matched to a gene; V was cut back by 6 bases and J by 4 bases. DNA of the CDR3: TGCAGCGTAGGACTAGCGGGAGTTAGAGAGACCCAGTACTTC. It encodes CSVGLAGVRETQYF. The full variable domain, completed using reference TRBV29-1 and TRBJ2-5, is SAVISQKPSRDICQRGTSLTIQCQVDSQVTMMFWYRQQPGQSLTLIATANQGSEATYESGFVIDKFPISRPNLTFSTLTVSNMSPEDSSIYLCSVGLAGVRETQYFGPGTRLLVL.

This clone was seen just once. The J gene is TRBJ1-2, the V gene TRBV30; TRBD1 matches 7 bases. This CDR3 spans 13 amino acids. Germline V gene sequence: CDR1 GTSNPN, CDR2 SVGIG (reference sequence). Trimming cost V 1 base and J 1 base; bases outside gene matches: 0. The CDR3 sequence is CAWSDRGNYGYTF. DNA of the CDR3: TGTGCCTGGAGTGACAGGGGTAACTATGGCTACACCTTC.

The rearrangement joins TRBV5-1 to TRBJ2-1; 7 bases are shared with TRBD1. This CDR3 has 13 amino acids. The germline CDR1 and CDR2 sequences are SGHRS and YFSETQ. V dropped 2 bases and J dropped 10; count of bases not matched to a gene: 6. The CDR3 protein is CASSLQGTWEQFF. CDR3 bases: TGCGCCAGCAGCTTACAGGGGACATGGGAGCAGTTCTTC.

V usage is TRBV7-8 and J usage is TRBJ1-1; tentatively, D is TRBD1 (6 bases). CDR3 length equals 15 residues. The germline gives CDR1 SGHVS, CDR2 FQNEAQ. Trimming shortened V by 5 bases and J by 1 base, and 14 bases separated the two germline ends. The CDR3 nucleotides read TGTGCCAGCAGCCTAATCGCACAGGGGAACACTGAAGCTTTCTTT. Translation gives CASSLIAQGNTEAFF.

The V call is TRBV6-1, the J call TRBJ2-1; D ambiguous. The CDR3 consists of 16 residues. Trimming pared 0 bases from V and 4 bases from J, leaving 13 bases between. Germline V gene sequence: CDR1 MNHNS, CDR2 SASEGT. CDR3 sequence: CASSEAEWAPYNEQFF. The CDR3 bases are TGTGCCAGCAGTGAAGCCGAGTGGGCCCCGTACAATGAGCAGTTCTTC.

The CDR3 protein is CASSSQGAIVNSPLHF. In DNA, the CDR3 is TGTGCCAGCAGCTCACAGGGGGCGATCGTTAATTCACCCCTCCACTTT. V is TRBV2 and J is TRBJ1-6; 9 bases match TRBD1. The V segment lost 6 bases and the J segment 6 bases; nucleotides outside the gene matches: 9. The CDR3 consists of 16 residues. CDR1 is SNHLY, CDR2 FYNNEI, per germline. The whole variable domain, remainder taken from reference TRBV2 and TRBJ1-6, is EPEVTQTPSHQVTQMGQEVILRCVPISNHLYFYWYRQILGQKVEFLVSFYNNEISEKSEIFDDQFSVERPDGSNFTLKIRSTKLEDSAMYFCASSSQGAIVNSPLHFGNGTRLTVT.

The CDR3 sequence is CASSGLAGGGETQYF. Written as DNA, the CDR3 is TGTGCCAGCAGCGGGCTAGCGGGGGGAGGTGAGACCCAGTACTTC. This sequence joins TRBV6-5 and TRBJ2-5; 11 bases line up with TRBD2. J was trimmed by 5 bases and V by 6 bases; bases with no gene match: 8. The germline CDR1 and CDR2 sequences are MNHEY and SVGAGI. This CDR3 has 15 amino acids.

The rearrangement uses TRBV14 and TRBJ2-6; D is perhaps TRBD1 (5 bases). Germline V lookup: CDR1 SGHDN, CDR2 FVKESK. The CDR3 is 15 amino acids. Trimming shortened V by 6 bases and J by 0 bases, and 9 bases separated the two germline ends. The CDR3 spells CASSRQLSGANVLTF. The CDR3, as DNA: TGTGCCAGCAGTCGACAGCTCTCTGGGGCCAACGTCCTGACTTTC.

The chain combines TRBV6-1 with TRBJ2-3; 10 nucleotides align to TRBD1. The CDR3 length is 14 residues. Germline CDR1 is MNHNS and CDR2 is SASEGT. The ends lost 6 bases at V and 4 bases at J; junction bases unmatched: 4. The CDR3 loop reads CASSPGQGADTQYF. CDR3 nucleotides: TGTGCCAGCAGCCCAGGACAGGGGGCAGATACGCAGTATTTT.

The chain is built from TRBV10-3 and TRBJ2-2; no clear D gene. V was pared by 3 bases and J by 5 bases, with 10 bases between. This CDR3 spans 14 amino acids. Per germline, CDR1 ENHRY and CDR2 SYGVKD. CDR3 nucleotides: TGTGCCATCAGTGAACCTAGTGGTACCGGGGAGCTGTTTTTT. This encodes CAISEPSGTGELFF.

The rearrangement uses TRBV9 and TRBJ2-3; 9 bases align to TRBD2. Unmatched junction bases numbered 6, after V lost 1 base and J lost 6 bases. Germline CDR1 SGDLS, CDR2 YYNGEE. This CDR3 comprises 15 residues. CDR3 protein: CASSVTSGLLDTQYF. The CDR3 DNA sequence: TGTGCCAGCAGCGTAACTAGCGGGTTATTGGATACGCAGTATTTT.

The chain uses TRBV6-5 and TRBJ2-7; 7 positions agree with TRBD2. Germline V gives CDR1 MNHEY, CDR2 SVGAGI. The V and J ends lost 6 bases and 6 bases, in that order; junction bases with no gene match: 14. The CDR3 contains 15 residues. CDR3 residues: CASRNPGLRGSEQYF. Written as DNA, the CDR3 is TGTGCCAGCAGAAACCCGGGACTACGAGGGTCCGAGCAGTACTTC.

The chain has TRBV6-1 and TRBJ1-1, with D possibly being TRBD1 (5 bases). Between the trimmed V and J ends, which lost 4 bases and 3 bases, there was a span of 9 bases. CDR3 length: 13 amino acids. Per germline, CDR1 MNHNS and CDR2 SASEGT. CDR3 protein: CASSGQIDTEAFF. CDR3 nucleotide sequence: TGTGCCAGCAGTGGACAGATTGACACTGAAGCTTTCTTT.

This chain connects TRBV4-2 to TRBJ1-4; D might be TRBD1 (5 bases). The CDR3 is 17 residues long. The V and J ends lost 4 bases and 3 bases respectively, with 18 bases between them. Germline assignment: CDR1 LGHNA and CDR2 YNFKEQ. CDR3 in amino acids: CASSPRGGATANEKLFF. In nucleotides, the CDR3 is TGTGCCAGCAGCCCCAGAGGTGGGGCTACAGCTAATGAAAAACTGTTTTTT.